A selection of T cell receptor beta chains follows, all from one sample in a study of shared clonotypes between healthy human individuals. Measured with immunoSEQ multiplex PCR; TCRdb has only the in-frame clones, and not every one. The sample has some 1.4 million clones; 95% to 97% are singletons. Sequencing was carried out using naive CD4+ T cells sorted from blood. The receptors shown here come from a man aged 30 to 39 in good health. CDR3s leave out the opening cysteine and the closing phenylalanine or tryptophan. Each record gives: clone size, V gene, J gene, CDR3 protein. Clone sizes are given selectively: once, few, many, or a class where the clone is expanded.

-	TRBV5-4	TRBJ2-7	ASSFRDASYEQY
-	TRBV28	TRBJ1-5	ASAPGAYSNQPQH
-	TRBV18	TRBJ2-1	ASSPPTGGSYNEQF
-	TRBV30	TRBJ2-7	AWTGRERTYEQY
-	TRBV1	TRBJ1-5	TSSPYRDRQPQH
-	TRBV19	TRBJ1-3	ASTFQDSGNTIY
once	TRBV5-1	TRBJ1-3	ASSPQWGYGNTIY
-	TRBV11-2	TRBJ2-7	ASSLGVGTAYEQY
-	TRBV2	TRBJ1-6	ASSLEGNSPLH
-	TRBV15	TRBJ1-2	ATSLNRDDYGYT
once	TRBV9	TRBJ2-2	ASSGYRGRDTGELF
-	TRBV7-9	TRBJ1-4	ASSWRGLLNEKLF
-	TRBV6-6	TRBJ2-7	ASLDLSYEQY
-	TRBV29-1	TRBJ2-1	SVDRQRSYNEQF
-	TRBV5-1	TRBJ2-1	ASSLARTGDYNEQF
-	TRBV2	TRBJ2-3	AKRKESGGTDTQY
-	TRBV28	TRBJ2-1	ASSRSGYNEQF
-	TRBV7-6	TRBJ2-7	ASSWAGTSSYEQY
-	TRBV21-1	TRBJ2-1	ASSKGLSDPGRFEQF
-	TRBV28	TRBJ2-3	ASSLGGSGGRRADTQY
-	TRBV19	TRBJ1-5	ASSILFTGNQPQH
-	TRBV5-8	TRBJ1-1	ASSFRAQAF
-	TRBV6-1	TRBJ1-5	ASSERSDRWAANQPQH
-	TRBV18	TRBJ2-2	ASSPQQQNTGELF
-	TRBV6-1	TRBJ2-3	ASSERDRIIPTDTQY
-	TRBV25-1	TRBJ2-1	ASSDLGDRPQF
-	TRBV6-5	TRBJ2-3	ATWRQGNIDTQY
-	TRBV6-6	TRBJ2-1	ASRSPGLAGVDEQF
-	TRBV6-1	TRBJ2-7	ASRRQDRAYEQY
-	TRBV2	TRBJ2-2	ASSESFGELF
once	TRBV2	TRBJ2-1	ASRTRDRGRTSGIRGDNEQF
-	TRBV7-6	TRBJ2-7	ASSRAGVGEQY
-	TRBV5-6	TRBJ2-1	ASSWGQLRSYNEQF
-	TRBV28	TRBJ2-7	ASSLRAQFRGNDEQY
-	TRBV6-5	TRBJ1-1	ASSMTGLGTEAF
-	TRBV5-5	TRBJ2-7	ASSPNRGISYEQY
-	TRBV4-1	TRBJ2-7	ASSQFFGIVSSYEQY
-	TRBV4-1	TRBJ2-6	ASSPPGGRASGANVLT
-	TRBV28	TRBJ1-3	ASSFSAGGSGNTIY